This T cell receptor beta chain was identified during a study of T-cell memory formation after mild COVID-19 (dated by TCRdb to the early 2020s). Describing the broader study: TCR sequence clusters from the two donors were found to be largely donor specific. T-cell clones expanding and contracting after mild COVID-19 in a couple of donors were tracked by longitudinal TCRalpha and TCRbeta repertoire sequencing. The cohort was made up of two young adult volunteers, one female and one male, who were previously healthy.

PBMCs were isolated by Ficoll-Paque density gradient centrifugation. Study-wide findings and limitations: Some responding clones were found in pre-infection memory, which suggests that pre-existing cross-reactive memory T cells took part in the SARS-CoV-2 response. SARS-CoV-2 specificity was not confirmed for the second-wave clones peaking on day 37. Contracting CD4+ clones were found mainly in CM and EM memory subsets, while CD8+ clones were enriched in EMRA. The study included only a couple of mild cases, and larger cohorts that include severe cases with pre-infection samples were judged to be necessary. Clones that contracted from day 15 to 85 showed balanced CD4/CD8 phenotypes, whereas a second wave of clones that expanded from day 15 to 37 leaned towards CD4+.

In the case of this clonotype: The antigen this receptor binds is unknown. One junction end does not reproduce the germline sequence, and a read error may be involved.

The germline V gene gives CDR1 as MNHNS and CDR2 as SASEGT. From its cysteine to its phenylalanine, the CDR3 spans 15 amino acids. The sequence is cut down to CDR3 DNA, 45 bases in frame from base 1. Instrument on record: Illumina NovaSeq 6000. Using 5'RACE with constant-segment primers, TCRalpha and TCRbeta cDNA libraries were constructed, with sample barcodes and unique molecular identifiers added in the process. Trizol reagent was used to extract RNA from every sample. Library amplification was performed in two PCR steps, and a second sample barcode and Illumina TruSeq adapters were introduced in the second step. The libraries were sequenced on an Illumina NovaSeq using 2 x 150 bp paired-end reads. Concerning the study's data processing: With migec v1.2.7, reads were demultiplexed and then collapsed into UMI-guided consensus sequences. With mixcr v2.1.11, UMI consensuses were aligned to TRA and TRB V and J templates and assembled into clonotypes. Clonotypes were classified as expanded or contracted when called significant by both edgeR and NoisET, with noise models trained on biological replicates. edgeR calls used a false discovery rate-adjusted p below 0.01 and a log2 fold-change threshold of 1. As an exploratory analysis of dynamics, max-normalized trajectories of the 1000 most abundant clonotypes were examined by PCA with hierarchical clustering. Each responding clone was given a CD4 or CD8 phenotype based on the CD4+ and CD8+ repertoires, which had been sequenced separately. TCRdb handled the public reads itself, with Q25 trimming in fastp and clone calling in MiXCR, and kept productive beta chains. Identical CDR3 protein sequences are pooled into one entry, listed with their most common genes and DNA. These V and J calls rely on TCRdb rather than the paper's analysis. A total of hundreds of thousands of distinct CDR3 sequences appear in this sample, about 20% of them only once. The top ten clones comprise 21% of the sample.

The sequencing input was PBMCs or a T cell subset sorted from them (not recorded which). This receptor was identified in a man aged 18 to 30 who had mild COVID-19 (a few samples of this study predate the infection). The sample titles of this study are shuffled in the database, so cell type and time point are left out; the donor was told from shared clones. Recombination joined TRBV6-1 with TRBJ1-5, with the identity of the D gene unclear. CDR3 region: CASSEVDISNQPQHF. The bases are TGTGCCAGCAGCGAAGTCGACATCTCCAATCAGCCCCAGCATTTT.